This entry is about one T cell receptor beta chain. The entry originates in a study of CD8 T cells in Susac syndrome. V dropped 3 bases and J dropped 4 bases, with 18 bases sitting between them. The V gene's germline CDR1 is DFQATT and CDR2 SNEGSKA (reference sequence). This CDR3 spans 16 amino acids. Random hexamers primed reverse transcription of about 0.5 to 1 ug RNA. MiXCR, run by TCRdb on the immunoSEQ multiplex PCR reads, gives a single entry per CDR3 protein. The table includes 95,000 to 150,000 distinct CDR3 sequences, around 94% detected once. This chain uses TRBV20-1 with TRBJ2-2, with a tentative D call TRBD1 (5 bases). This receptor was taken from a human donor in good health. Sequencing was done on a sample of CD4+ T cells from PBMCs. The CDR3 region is CSARDTQNKGTGELFF. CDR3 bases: TGCAGTGCTAGGGACACACAGAATAAGGGCACCGGGGAGCTGTTTTTT.